This TCR beta chain was sequenced for a study of T cell repertoires in cytomegalovirus infection. Overall study context: Used in the study were CMV epitopes, some recently identified and HLA-C-restricted, others well-studied and HLA-B-restricted.

About this clonotype: Its cognate antigen is unknown.

Study conclusions and caveats: Summed frequency of public TCR beta families distinguished CMV carriers with the relevant HLA.

MiXCR, applied by TCRdb to the reads, yields one record per CDR3 protein. The table records 340,000 or so distinct CDR3 sequences, 25% of them present only once. V shed 3 bases and J 8 bases; nucleotides not matched to a gene: 6. This CDR3 spans 14 amino acids. CDR1 is SGHAT and CDR2 is FQDESV in the germline V gene (reference sequence). Sequences were derived from cultured PBMCs, sampled from culture after CMV antigen stimulation. This sequence joins TRBV11-1 and TRBJ1-4; 7 bases align to TRBD1. The clonotype originates from a human donor in good health (CMV status not recorded). Some clones in this sample may be carry-over from other donors' samples. CDR3 region: CASSLDRPGEKLFF. CDR3 nucleotides: TGTGCCAGCAGCTTGGACAGGCCGGGGGAAAAACTGTTTTTT.